The 3 T cell receptor beta chains below come from one sample, sequenced in a study of Graves' ophthalmopathy and Graves' hyperthyroidism. Using RNA transcripts, the TCR beta CDR3 regions were amplified. RT-PCR was first run with HTBI primers, then multiplex PCR in a second round. TCRdb passed the multiplex PCR reads through MiXCR, listing each CDR3 protein once. The top ten clones hold approximately 3% of a sample with hundreds of thousands of distinct CDR3 sequences, around 21% of them seen once. Sequencing was performed on peripheral blood. All receptors derive from a woman in her late teens or twenties with stable Graves' hyperthyroidism.

This clonotype came up many times. The CDR3 sequence: CASSLADGRVFEQYF. CDR3 DNA: TGTGCCAGCAGCTTGGCCGACGGGAGGGTCTTCGAGCAGTACTTC. The V call is TRBV5-4, the J call TRBJ2-7; TRBD2 matches 8 bases. The length of the CDR3 is 15 residues. V lost 0 bases, J lost 6 bases, and 8 bases stayed unmatched. Looked up from germline, CDR1 is SGHNT and CDR2 is YYREEE (reference sequence).

A note on this clonotype: This may be a read error, as it is one base from a much larger clone. The chain links TRBV12-3 or TRBV12-4 to TRBJ2-7; 8 bases map to TRBD1. This CDR3 has 16 amino acids. The CDR3 nucleotides read TGTGCCAGCAGCTACGACAGGGGACCCTCCTCCTACGAGCTGTACTTC. This encodes CASSYDRGPSSYELYF.

This clonotype was counted once. The chain is built from TRBV6-5 and TRBJ2-7, with D possibly being TRBD1 (6 bases). This CDR3 spans 14 amino acids. Germline V gene data show CDR1 as MNHEY and CDR2 as SVGAGI. The V end lost 2 bases, the J end lost 2 bases, and 10 bases lay between the germline ends. This chain's CDR3 is CASSYGGLTYEQYF. CDR3 nucleotide sequence: TGTGCCAGCAGTTACGGGGGCCTTACCTACGAGCAGTACTTC.